The 30 T cell receptor beta chains reported below all come from one sample, sequenced in a study of graft-versus-host responses after intestinal transplantation. Using immunoSEQ multiplex PCR, the repertoire was profiled, and TCRdb retains in-frame clones only, with some absent. The table lists about 73,000 clones, around 90% of them singletons. The antigens of these receptors remain unknown. The sample was unstimulated CD8+ T cells sorted from spleen or lymph node cells, taken before transplant. These receptors were obtained from a human donor who was the organ donor for an intestinal transplant.

The chain employs TRBV4-3 and TRBJ2-3; 8 nucleotides agree with TRBD2. This CDR3 is built from 18 residues. Per the germline V gene, CDR1 is LGHNA and CDR2 is YSLEER. V lost 3 bases to trimming and J lost 0 bases; unmatched junction nucleotides: 11. In DNA form, the CDR3 reads TGCGCCAGCAGCCAGCTGACGGGGGGGGTGACTAGCACAGATACGCAGTATTTT. As protein: CASSQLTGGVTSTDTQYF.

The chain is built from TRBV5-4 and TRBJ1-5; a possible D gene is TRBD1 (6 bases). The V gene's germline CDR1 is SGHNT and CDR2 YYREEE (reference sequence). This CDR3 comprises 15 residues. Trimming pared 0 bases from V and 2 bases from J, leaving 9 bases between. The CDR3 is CASSLGGLGNQPQHF. The CDR3 coding sequence is TGTGCCAGCAGCTTGGGGGGGCTAGGCAATCAGCCCCAGCATTTT. The complete variable domain, with remaining parts taken from reference TRBV5-4 and TRBJ1-5, reads ETGVTQSPTHLIKTRGQQVTLRCSSQSGHNTVSWYQQALGQGPQFIFQYYREEENGRGNFPPRFSGLQFPNYSSELNVNALELDDSALYLCASSLGGLGNQPQHFGDGTRLSIL.

The rearrangement uses TRBV28 and TRBJ1-2, with 7 bases that match TRBD1. V dropped 7 bases and J dropped 3; count of bases not matched to a gene: 14. Germline CDR1 is MDHEN and CDR2 is SYDVKM. CDR3 size: 16 residues. The chain's CDR3 is CASTPLGGTAHYGYTF. In DNA, the CDR3 is TGTGCCAGCACCCCCCTTGGAGGGACAGCACACTATGGCTACACCTTC.

This sequence joins TRBV6-5 and TRBJ2-7, with 8 bases aligning to TRBD1. Germline V gene data show CDR1 as MNHEY and CDR2 as SVGAGI. J lost 3 bases, V lost 6 bases, and 1 base had no gene match. The CDR3 runs to 12 residues. The CDR3, as DNA: TGTGCCAGCAGCGGGACAGGCTACGAGCAGTACGTC. Amino acids: CASSGTGYEQYV.

The genes are TRBV6-5 and TRBJ1-2; 10 bases agree with TRBD1. The germline V gene has CDR1 MNHEY and CDR2 SVGAGI. This CDR3 spans 15 amino acids. With V trimmed by 6 bases and J by 4 bases, 8 bases remained unmatched. For the CDR3, the DNA is TGTGCCAGCAGGCTCCGGGACAGGGGCGGCTATGGCTACACCTTC. Translating gives CASRLRDRGGYGYTF.

This clone was observed once. The chain employs TRBV2 and TRBJ2-7; 9 nucleotides line up with TRBD1. Germline V gene lookup returns CDR1 SNHLY and CDR2 FYNNEI. The junction had 15 bases not matched to a gene; V was cut back by 5 bases and J by 4 bases. The CDR3 extends over 17 amino acids. CDR3 DNA sequence: TGTGCCAGCAGTCCGGACAGGGGCCGCCTACCCGTTTACGAGCAGTACGTC. This codes for CASSPDRGRLPVYEQYV.

The chain combines TRBV4-1 with TRBJ1-5; 12 nucleotides line up with TRBD1. Germline lookup yields CDR1 MGHRA and CDR2 YSYEKL. The CDR3 sequence is 16 residues long. The V and J ends lost 3 bases and 6 bases, in that order; junction bases with no gene match: 6. The CDR3 DNA follows: TGCGCCAGCAGCCATCAGGGACAGGGGGCTATTCAGCCCCAGCATTTT. Protein sequence: CASSHQGQGAIQPQHF.

V gene TRBV6-5 combines with J gene TRBJ2-2, with TRBD1 as a possible D gene (6 bases). This CDR3 is 14 amino acids long. Trimming stripped 7 bases from V and 4 bases from J, with 13 bases between. Germline CDR1 and CDR2: MNHEY and SVGAGI. CDR3 loop: CASTPRGFTGELFF. The CDR3 DNA is TGTGCCAGCACCCCCAGGGGTTTCACCGGGGAGCTGTTTTTT.

This chain uses TRBV2 with TRBJ2-1; D perhaps matches TRBD2 (5 bases). CDR1 and CDR2 from the germline V gene are SNHLY and FYNNEI. Trimming removed 6 bases at V and 0 bases at J, with 12 bases between. The CDR3 is 15 residues long. The CDR3 region has the DNA TGTGCCAGCAGAGGTGAGACTATCTCCTACAATGAGCAGTTCTTC. Translated, it gives CASRGETISYNEQFF.

The rearrangement joins TRBV7-3 to TRBJ2-3; 10 bases are a match to TRBD2. This CDR3 region has 16 residues. The trim removed 5 bases at V and 2 bases at J, leaving 7 bases unmatched. From germline, CDR1 is SGHTA and CDR2 FQGTGA. In nucleotides, the CDR3 is TGTGCCAGCAGCCCAGGAGCGGGGGGGAACACAGATACGCAGTATTTT. Translation: CASSPGAGGNTDTQYF.

This chain joins TRBV2 and TRBJ2-7, with TRBD2 identical over 12 bases. Germline CDR1 is SNHLY and CDR2 is FYNNEI. This CDR3 spans 14 amino acids. V dropped 8 bases and J dropped 3; count of bases not matched to a gene: 5. Here the CDR3 DNA reads TGTGCCAGCGAGTTACTAGCGGGGGGCTACGAGCAGTACGTC. It encodes CASELLAGGYEQYV.

V usage is TRBV7-6 and J usage is TRBJ2-6, with D unresolved. Trimming shortened V by 1 base and J by 1 base, and 8 bases separated the two germline ends. This CDR3 region has 16 residues. Germline lookup yields CDR1 SGHVS and CDR2 FNYEAQ. CDR3 amino acids: CASSLEESSGANVLTF. The CDR3 coding sequence is TGTGCCAGCAGCTTAGAGGAGTCATCTGGGGCCAACGTCCTGACTTTC.

The rearrangement joins TRBV5-1 to TRBJ2-3, with TRBD1 matching 9 bases. The CDR3 sequence is 16 residues long. J lost 4 bases, V lost 5 bases, and 11 bases had no gene match. The germline gives CDR1 SGHRS, CDR2 YFSETQ. CDR3 loop: CASSLYAGTGPDTQYF. The CDR3 nucleotides read TGCGCCAGCAGTCTTTATGCCGGGACAGGGCCAGATACGCAGTATTTT.

The V gene is TRBV27, the J gene TRBJ2-2, with 9 bases fitting TRBD1. V trimming: 6 bases; J trimming: 4 bases; junction bases outside the gene matches: 6. CDR1 and CDR2 from the germline V gene are MNHEY and SMNVEV (reference sequence). This CDR3 region has 15 residues. CDR3 loop: CASSIGTGPTGELFF. The CDR3 DNA reads TGTGCCAGCAGCATTGGGACAGGGCCCACCGGGGAGCTGTTTTTT.

The chain employs TRBV25-1 and TRBJ1-3; no firm D call. There are 14 residues in the CDR3. Germline loops: CDR1 MGHDK, CDR2 SYGVNS. Trimming cost V 4 bases and J 0 bases, with 7 bases left between them. CDR3 nucleotide sequence: TGTGCCAGCAGTGTGGCGGACTCTGGAAACACCATATATTTT. Its protein product is CASSVADSGNTIYF.

This chain joins TRBV5-1 and TRBJ1-5; 7 bases agree with TRBD1. The CDR3 runs 14 residues. CDR1 SGHRS and CDR2 YFSETQ come from the germline V gene. Trimming cost V 4 bases and J 6 bases; bases outside gene matches: 7. The CDR3 DNA sequence: TGCGCCAGCAGCCCGAGACAGGGCGGTCAGCCCCAGCATTTT. This encodes CASSPRQGGQPQHF.

The gene calls are TRBV19 and TRBJ1-6; 7 bases fit TRBD1. Trimming at V came to 4 bases and at J to 9 bases, leaving 9 bases not matched to a gene. CDR1 is LNHDA and CDR2 is SQIVND in the germline V gene (reference sequence). The CDR3 is 15 residues long. CDR3: CASSKPDRDASPLHF. The CDR3 DNA follows: TGTGCCAGTAGTAAGCCTGACAGGGACGCTTCACCCCTCCACTTT.

The chain couples TRBV2 to TRBJ1-2, with 8 nucleotides matching TRBD1. The CDR3 is 12 amino acids. The V gene end was trimmed by 5 bases and the J gene end by 6 bases; junction bases not matched to a gene: 2. Germline assignment: CDR1 SNHLY and CDR2 FYNNEI. For the CDR3, the DNA is TGTGCCAGCAGTACGACAGGGGATGGCTACACCTTC. Encoded protein: CASSTTGDGYTF.

This clone was seen a few times. This chain connects TRBV11-2 to TRBJ1-6; perhaps TRBD1 as D (5 bases). Germline CDR1 reads SGHAT; CDR2 reads FQNNGV. Trimming left V 1 base short and J 1 base short, with 5 bases between. The length of the CDR3 is 15 residues. In nucleotides, the CDR3 is TGTGCCAGCAGCTTAGCAGGGTCCTATAATTCACCCCTCCACTTT. This sequence encodes CASSLAGSYNSPLHF.

This clone was seen only a few times. The chain employs TRBV10-1 and TRBJ2-7; 7 nucleotides agree with TRBD1. V gave up 8 bases and J gave up 2 bases; unmatched junction bases: 6. This CDR3 is 13 amino acids long. From germline, CDR1 is WNHNN and CDR2 SYGVQD (reference sequence). The CDR3 is CASWDSLTYEQYV. DNA of the CDR3: TGCGCCAGCTGGGACAGCCTTACCTACGAGCAGTACGTC.

The genes are TRBV5-1 and TRBJ2-1; 12 bases map to TRBD2. CDR1 and CDR2 (germline): SGHRS, YFSETQ. This CDR3 comprises 15 residues. Trimming removed 5 bases from V and 6 bases from J; junction bases left unmatched: 6. As DNA, the CDR3 is TGCGCCAGCAGTGTACGGGGACTAGCGGGCAATGAGCAGTTCTTC. It specifies CASSVRGLAGNEQFF.

The rearrangement joins TRBV18 to TRBJ1-6; D ambiguous. Trimming cost V 0 bases and J 4 bases, with 7 bases left between them. The CDR3 sequence is 15 residues long. Looked up from germline, CDR1 is KGHSH and CDR2 is LQKENI. The CDR3, as DNA: TGTGCCAGCTCACCACCCAGGTTTTATAATTCACCCCTCCACTTT. As protein: CASSPPRFYNSPLHF.

The chain has TRBV28 and TRBJ1-6; 10 nucleotides agree with TRBD1. CDR1 and CDR2 (germline): MDHEN, SYDVKM. The CDR3 extends over 18 amino acids. V shed 3 bases, J shed 0 bases, and the junction held 5 bases outside the gene matches. The CDR3 spells CASSFGQGESSYNSPLHF. In nucleotides, the CDR3 is TGTGCCAGCAGTTTCGGACAGGGGGAGAGCTCCTATAATTCACCCCTCCACTTT.

The chain uses TRBV5-6 and TRBJ1-3, with 7 bases matching TRBD1. Trimming removed 0 bases from V and 3 bases from J; junction bases left unmatched: 6. The CDR3 runs to 16 residues. CDR1 SGHDT and CDR2 YYEEEE come from the germline V gene. The CDR3 is CASSLEGGGGGNTIYF. The CDR3 region has the DNA TGTGCCAGCAGCTTGGAAGGAGGGGGCGGTGGAAACACCATATATTTT.

Relative to its sample, this clone is medium-sized (0.01 to 0.1%). The J gene is TRBJ2-1, the V gene TRBV6-5; 7 bases align to TRBD2. The ends lost 6 bases at V and 6 bases at J; junction bases unmatched: 11. This CDR3 region has 15 residues. The germline CDR1 and CDR2 sequences are MNHEY and SVGAGI. CDR3 DNA: TGTGCCAGCAGAACGAAAGCGGGGAGCCTCAATGAGCAGTTCTTC. Protein product: CASRTKAGSLNEQFF.

The chain is built from TRBV4-1 and TRBJ1-5, with a tentative D call TRBD1 (6 bases). The germline gives CDR1 MGHRA, CDR2 YSYEKL. V was trimmed by 2 bases and J by 5 bases, leaving 10 bases between them. The CDR3 covers 14 residues. CDR3 amino acids: CASSQLQGYQPQHF. The CDR3 DNA is TGCGCCAGCAGCCAACTTCAGGGGTATCAGCCCCAGCATTTT.

The chain employs TRBV19 and TRBJ1-1; D not certain. V lost 2 bases and J 4 bases, leaving 11 bases between the germline ends. Germline CDR1 reads LNHDA; CDR2 reads SQIVND (reference sequence). The CDR3 loop spans 14 amino acids. CDR3 region: CASSISEGPTEAFF. As DNA, the CDR3 is TGTGCCAGTAGTATATCGGAGGGCCCCACTGAAGCTTTCTTT. Together with reference TRBV19 and TRBJ1-1, the CDR3 gives the full variable domain: DGGITQSPKYLFRKEGQNVTLSCEQNLNHDAMYWYRQDPGQGLRLIYYSQIVNDFQKGDIAEGYSVSREKKESFPLTVTSAQKNPTAFYLCASSISEGPTEAFFGQGTRLTVV.

This clone was picked up a small number of times. The chain couples TRBV27 to TRBJ2-5; D unresolved. The germline V gene has CDR1 MNHEY and CDR2 SMNVEV (reference sequence). V was trimmed by 5 bases and J by 2 bases, leaving 6 bases between them. The CDR3 spans 12 residues. CDR3 sequence reads: CASSNGQETQYF. DNA for the CDR3: TGTGCCAGCAGTAACGGGCAAGAGACCCAGTACTTC.

The count of this clone is one. This chain joins TRBV2 and TRBJ2-3; tentative D call: TRBD2 (5 bases). The V gene's germline CDR1 is SNHLY and CDR2 FYNNEI. CDR3 size: 18 residues. V was clipped by 7 bases and J by 0 bases, with 23 bases between them. CDR3 region: CASIPGRQVLFSTDTQYF. In DNA, the CDR3 is TGTGCCAGCATCCCTGGGAGACAAGTTCTTTTCAGCACAGATACGCAGTATTTT.

This clone turned up a few times. CDR3 region: CASSLGQQNQPQHF. In DNA form, the CDR3 reads TGCGCCAGCAGCCTGGGACAACAGAATCAGCCCCAGCATTTT. The chain recombines TRBV4-3 with TRBJ1-5; maybe TRBD1 (6 bases). V lost 4 bases and J 4 bases, leaving 11 bases between the germline ends. The CDR3 sequence is 14 residues long. Germline assignment: CDR1 LGHNA and CDR2 YSLEER.